Each of the 10 T cell receptor beta chains below was sequenced from the same sample in a study of CXCR3-negative and CXCR3-positive naive CD8 T cells. The authors prepared UMI-labeled TRB cDNA libraries by 5' RACE. Using the 5' RACE reads, TCRdb records one entry per CDR3 protein without DNA. The sample has approximately 45,000 distinct CDR3 sequences. Sequenced sample: memory CD8+ T cells from blood. These receptors all come from a human donor in good health. Some clones in this sample may be carry-over from other donors' samples.

The genes are TRBV4-3 and TRBJ2-1; the TCRdb D gene call, TRBD1, has no DNA to confirm it. This CDR3 region has 17 residues. Germline assignment: CDR1 LGHNA and CDR2 YSLEER. This chain's CDR3 is CASSHLGDASSYNEQFF.

The rearrangement joins TRBV5-1 to TRBJ2-2; absent DNA, TCRdb's TRBD1 call cannot be checked. From germline, CDR1 is SGHRS and CDR2 YFSETQ. There are 14 residues in the CDR3. The CDR3 sequence: CASSWGGDGGELFF.

The rearrangement joins TRBV20-1 to TRBJ2-7. In germline, CDR1 is DFQATT, CDR2 SNEGSKA (reference sequence). The CDR3 length is 15 residues. The CDR3 loop is CSARDDTGIAYEQYF.

This chain links TRBV7-9 with TRBJ2-7. CDR3 length: 12 residues. Germline lookup yields CDR1 SEHNR and CDR2 FQNEAQ (reference sequence). CDR3: CASSAQTYEQYF.

J is TRBJ1-2 and V is TRBV20-1; TCRdb picks TRBD1, but there is no DNA to check that call. The germline CDR1 and CDR2 sequences are DFQATT and SNEGSKA (reference sequence). CDR3 length: 13 residues. CDR3 protein: CSHRGSHVDGYTF.

The chain employs TRBV5-1 and TRBJ2-7; checking the TCRdb D call of TRBD2 is not possible without DNA. Per germline, CDR1 SGHRS and CDR2 YFSETQ. The CDR3 contains 15 residues. The CDR3 sequence is CASSPEGGDVGEQYF.

The rearrangement links TRBV29-1 to TRBJ1-1; TCRdb's D gene call, TRBD1, goes unchecked for lack of DNA. The germline CDR1 and CDR2 sequences are SQVTM and ANQGSEA. The CDR3 contains 14 residues. CDR3 sequence reads: CSVEQRGKDTEAFF.

V is TRBV5-1 and J is TRBJ2-7; the TRBD1 assignment by TCRdb is unverifiable without DNA. This CDR3 contains 12 residues. Germline assignment: CDR1 SGHRS and CDR2 YFSETQ. CDR3 residues: CASRKGANEQYF. The full variable domain, completed using reference TRBV5-1 and TRBJ2-7, is KAGVTQTPRYLIKTRGQQVTLSCSPISGHRSVSWYQQTPGQGLQFLFEYFSETQRNKGNFPGRFSGRQFSNSRSEMNVSTLELGDSALYLCASRKGANEQYFGPGTRLTVT.

The genes are TRBV2 and TRBJ2-4; TCRdb's D call of TRBD1 is untestable without DNA. The CDR3 length is 16 residues. CDR1 SNHLY and CDR2 FYNNEI come from the germline V gene. CDR3 region: CASSGRPDEAKNIQYF.

This clonotype is labeled medium-sized (0.01 to 0.1%) based on frequency. This chain joins TRBV6-4 and TRBJ2-1; no DNA is available, so the TRBD2 call from TCRdb remains unchecked. CDR1 and CDR2 from the germline V gene are MRHNA and SNTAGT. The CDR3 spans 15 residues. The CDR3 reads CASSVLAGANNEQFF.